The 17 T cell receptor beta chains in this list originate from one sample, sequenced in a study of shared clonotypes between healthy human individuals. Only in-frame clones appear in the TCRdb table, and some are missing; sequencing was by immunoSEQ multiplex PCR. Here the sample spans 1.5 million to 1.9 million clones, around 98% being singletons. Source material: naive CD4+ T cells sorted from blood. Sample subset: CD45RA+ positively selected. The receptor set was obtained from a man under 40 in good health.

This clone occurred once. The rearrangement joins TRBV4-2 to TRBJ2-3; TRBD1 is a possible D gene (6 bases). Germline V CDR1 and CDR2: LGHNA, YNFKEQ. The CDR3 contains 17 residues. The V gene lost 3 bases and the J gene lost 5 bases, with 21 bases spanning the gap. The CDR3 DNA reads as TGTGCCAGCAGCCAGCCGGGACATACGAAGCACATAGATACGCAGTATTTT. Amino acid sequence: CASSQPGHTKHIDTQYF.

The chain combines TRBV7-2 with TRBJ2-7; TRBD1 agrees at 7 bases. V was pared by 5 bases and J by 9 bases, with 10 bases of the junction left unmatched. This CDR3 comprises 13 residues. CDR1 and CDR2 (germline): SGHTA, FQGNSA. The CDR3 sequence: CASSLGQKAGQYF. CDR3 DNA sequence: TGTGCCAGCAGCCTGGGACAGAAAGCAGGGCAGTACTTC.

The chain uses TRBV5-1 and TRBJ2-6; no clear D gene. The CDR3 runs 21 residues. Germline assignment: CDR1 SGHRS and CDR2 YFSETQ. V shed 5 bases and J shed 2 bases, with 29 bases lying between them. The CDR3 is CASRTFTLGAPGETGANVLTF. CDR3 bases: TGCGCCAGCAGGACATTTACTTTGGGCGCCCCTGGCGAGACTGGGGCCAACGTCCTGACTTTC.

The chain uses TRBV10-1 and TRBJ1-1, with a possible D match to TRBD1 (5 bases). V dropped 0 bases and J dropped 5 bases, with 13 bases sitting between them. Germline CDR1 is WNHNN and CDR2 is SYGVQD (reference sequence). CDR3 size: 15 residues. This CDR3 is CASSESMSGKTEAFF. The CDR3 DNA reads TGCGCCAGCAGTGAGTCGATGTCAGGGAAAACTGAAGCTTTCTTT.

The gene calls are TRBV9 and TRBJ2-1, with 12 bases aligning to TRBD2. Losses at the gene ends were 3 bases for V and 8 bases for J; bases not matched to a gene: 15. The CDR3 is 18 residues long. Germline assignment: CDR1 SGDLS and CDR2 YYNGEE. As DNA, the CDR3 is TGTGCCAGCAGCGCTTCGAGCCGACTAGCGGGAGCTCGTCATGAGCAGTTCTTC. It specifies CASSASSRLAGARHEQFF.

The chain has TRBV5-1 and TRBJ1-3; no clear D gene. CDR1 and CDR2 (germline): SGHRS, YFSETQ. The CDR3 is 16 amino acids. The V end lost 0 bases, the J end lost 1 base, and 11 bases lay between the germline ends. The CDR3 reads CASSLAGSLSGNTIYF. CDR3 sequence (DNA): TGCGCCAGCAGCTTGGCCGGAAGTTTGTCTGGAAACACCATATATTTT.

V usage is TRBV9 and J usage is TRBJ2-3; D is unresolved. The germline V gene encodes CDR1 SGDLS and CDR2 YYNGEE. This CDR3 is 14 amino acids long. V shed 3 bases and J shed 4 bases, with 12 bases lying between them. Written as DNA, the CDR3 is TGTGCCAGCAGCGCCAACCGAATACCAGATACGCAGTATTTT. Translating gives CASSANRIPDTQYF. Supplemented by reference TRBV9 and TRBJ2-3, the full variable domain reads DSGVTQTPKHLITATGQRVTLRCSPRSGDLSVYWYQQSLDQGLQFLIQYYNGEERAKGNILERFSAQQFPDLHSELNLSSLELGDSALYFCASSANRIPDTQYFGPGTRLTVL.

The chain combines TRBV5-4 with TRBJ2-7; 8 positions agree with TRBD1. This CDR3 comprises 15 residues. The germline V gene has CDR1 SGHNT and CDR2 YYREEE (reference sequence). V lost 4 bases to trimming and J lost 3 bases; unmatched junction nucleotides: 9. This chain's CDR3 is CASSAYRDRSYEQYF. CDR3 sequence (DNA): TGTGCCAGCAGCGCGTACCGGGACAGGAGCTACGAGCAGTACTTC.

The V call is TRBV19, the J call TRBJ1-6, with D possibly being TRBD1 (6 bases). This CDR3 is built from 17 residues. CDR1 is LNHDA and CDR2 is SQIVND in the germline V gene (reference sequence). Trimming cost V 5 bases and J 0 bases, with 14 bases left between them. CDR3 bases: TGTGCCAGTAGTTTCCGTCAGGGGAGCTCCTATAATTCACCCCTCCACTTT. This translates into CASSFRQGSSYNSPLHF.

This clone has a single count. The V and J genes are TRBV20-1 and TRBJ2-1; no reliable D call. Germline loops: CDR1 DFQATT, CDR2 SNEGSKA (reference sequence). V lost 2 bases to trimming and J lost 6 bases, with 5 bases between them. The CDR3 contains 11 residues. The CDR3 DNA reads as TGCAGTGCTAGAACTCCCAATGAGCAGTTCTTC. This translates into CSARTPNEQFF.

The rearrangement joins TRBV7-6 to TRBJ2-7, with TRBD2 identical over 7 bases. Germline-derived CDR1 and CDR2 are SGHVS and FNYEAQ. This CDR3 region has 14 residues. After removal of 5 bases from V and 3 bases from J, the junction contained 7 bases not matched to a gene. The CDR3 DNA follows: TGTGCCAGCAGCCCAAGCGGGAATAGCTACGAGCAGTACTTC. Translated, it gives CASSPSGNSYEQYF.

This clone was detected only once. The chain combines TRBV30 with TRBJ2-1; 9 bases fit TRBD2. V lost 1 base and J lost 6; bases outside the gene matches: 4. CDR1 is GTSNPN, CDR2 SVGIG, per germline (reference sequence). This CDR3 comprises 14 residues. The CDR3 nucleotides are TGTGCCTGGAGTGGGGGACTAGCTGTCAATGAGCAGTTCTTC. The encoded protein is CAWSGGLAVNEQFF.

The chain uses TRBV4-1 and TRBJ2-5; TRBD1 matches 7 bases. Germline V gives CDR1 MGHRA, CDR2 YSYEKL. J gave up 0 bases and V 2 bases, and 6 bases lay outside the gene matches. CDR3 size: 16 residues. In nucleotides, the CDR3 is TGCGCCAGCAGCCAAACGGACAGGAGGTACCAAGAGACCCAGTACTTC. It yields the protein CASSQTDRRYQETQYF.

V gene TRBV28 combines with J gene TRBJ2-5, with 7 positions matching TRBD1. Trimming removed 5 bases from V and 3 bases from J; junction bases left unmatched: 3. The CDR3 loop spans 13 amino acids. CDR1 is MDHEN and CDR2 is SYDVKM in the germline V gene. Here the CDR3 reads CASSQGVEETQYF. Written as DNA, the CDR3 is TGTGCCAGCAGTCAGGGGGTAGAAGAGACCCAGTACTTC.

V gene TRBV6-5 combines with J gene TRBJ1-1; D is undetermined. The CDR3 is made up of 13 amino acids. The V and J ends lost 6 bases and 9 bases respectively, with 17 bases between them. Germline-derived CDR1 and CDR2 are MNHEY and SVGAGI. CDR3 bases: TGTGCCAGCAGCCCCGCTGGGCCCGGAAAAGCTTTCTTT. Amino acid sequence: CASSPAGPGKAFF.

This clone was counted once. The chain links TRBV6-5 to TRBJ2-5; 7 bases fit TRBD2. CDR1 is MNHEY, CDR2 SVGAGI, per germline. CDR3 length equals 13 residues. The V segment lost 5 bases and the J segment 9 bases; nucleotides outside the gene matches: 9. Written as DNA, the CDR3 is TGTGCCAGCAGTCCGGGGGGTGCGGTGGCCCAGTACTTC. It codes for CASSPGGAVAQYF.

The CDR3 loop reads CASTPGENEQYF. CDR3 nucleotide sequence: TGTGCCAGCACTCCGGGGGAAAACGAGCAGTACTTC. The gene calls are TRBV11-2 and TRBJ2-7; maybe TRBD2 (6 bases). Trimming removed 7 bases from V and 5 bases from J, with 12 bases in between. The CDR3 has 12 amino acids. The germline CDR1 and CDR2 sequences are SGHAT and FQNNGV.